This TCR beta chain was identified during a study of T cell repertoires in cytomegalovirus infection. Study in general: The public TCR beta signatures pointed to both CMV infection and matching HLA type. General study points: Across the ex vivo response, the dominant clonotypes were HLA-C-restricted CMV-specific TCR beta clonotypes. Individuals carrying CMV plus the relevant HLA were identified by cumulative frequency of public TCR beta families.

Trimming took 6 bases from V and 5 from J; bases not matched to a gene: 11. This CDR3 region has 17 residues. Germline CDR1 and CDR2: SGHAT and FQDESV (reference sequence). This clonotype was counted many times. The antigen remains undetermined. TCRdb re-called the reads through MiXCR, storing one row per CDR3 protein. The sample holds roughly 320,000 distinct CDR3 sequences, over 7.5% seen once. This chain connects TRBV11-1 to TRBJ2-2; 11 bases fit TRBD1. The sequenced sample consisted of PBMCs. This clonotype originated in a human donor in good health (CMV status not recorded). Some clones in this sample may be carry-over from other donors' samples. The CDR3 spells CASRVTGTGGSTGELFF. The CDR3, as DNA: TGTGCCAGCAGGGTGACCGGGACAGGGGGTTCGACCGGGGAGCTGTTTTTT.